This T cell receptor (beta chain) is from a study of cytomegalovirus exposure and HLA in healthy donors. Study-level information: In a later analysis, the approximately 110 validation repertoires were reported to have used the same platform as the approximately 670 first-cohort repertoires. Study conclusions and caveats: There were approximately 150 TCR beta chains listed as cytomegalovirus-associated.

Germline lookup yields CDR1 KGHSH and CDR2 LQKENI. Between the trimmed V and J ends, which lost 4 bases and 4 bases, there was a span of 16 bases. The length of the CDR3 is 15 residues. Regarding this clone: The antigen is unknown.

The method was immunoSEQ multiplex PCR; TCRdb's version includes in-frame clones alone and lacks a portion of them. The sample consists of 56,000 or so clones, around 90% of them appearing once. A roughly 120-subject validation cohort, separate from the roughly 670-subject first cohort, supplied the donors. The genes are TRBV18 and TRBJ2-5; possibly TRBD2 for D (5 bases). The source of this sequence is a man aged 18-30 years in good health and CMV-seronegative. Sequenced sample: PBMCs. CDR3 in DNA: TGTGCCAGCTCACATTCCCGGATTGAGGGAGAGACCCAGTACTTC. It translates to CASSHSRIEGETQYF.